This T cell receptor (beta chain) is drawn from a study of technical replicates of blood from a handful of donors. Clones were sequenced by immunoSEQ multiplex PCR, and TCRdb holds only the in-frame ones, with some missing. The sample comprises more than 65,000 clones, over 90% of which are singletons, and 0.37% rests with the top ten. The V end was cut by 5 bases, the J end by 5 bases, with 12 bases between. This CDR3 has 14 residues. The germline gives CDR1 MNHEY, CDR2 SMNVEV (reference sequence). The chain has TRBV27 and TRBJ2-2, with TRBD1 as a possible D gene (5 bases). The sequence was obtained from a human donor in good health. The sequenced material came from T cells isolated from PBMCs. CDR3 bases: TGTGCCAGCAGTCCGATGACAGTTACCGGGGAGCTGTTTTTT. This translates into CASSPMTVTGELFF.